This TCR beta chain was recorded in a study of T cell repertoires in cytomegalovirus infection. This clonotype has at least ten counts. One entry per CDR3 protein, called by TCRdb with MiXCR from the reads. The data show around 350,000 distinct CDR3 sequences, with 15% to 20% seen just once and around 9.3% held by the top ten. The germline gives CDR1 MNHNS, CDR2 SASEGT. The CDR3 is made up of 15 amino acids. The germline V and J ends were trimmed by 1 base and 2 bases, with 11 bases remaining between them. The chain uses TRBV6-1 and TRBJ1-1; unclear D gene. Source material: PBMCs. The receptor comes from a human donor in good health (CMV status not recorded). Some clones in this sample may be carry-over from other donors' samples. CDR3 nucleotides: TGTGCCAGCAGTGAAGATGTAGAGGGCAACACTGAAGCTTTCTTT. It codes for CASSEDVEGNTEAFF.